Listed below are T cell receptor beta chains from one sample, sequenced in a study of blood T cell repertoires in COVID-19. Measured with immunoSEQ multiplex PCR; TCRdb has only the in-frame clones, and not every one. Here the sample spans a few hundred thousand clones, just over 85% being singletons. Input material: PBMCs or T cells enriched from blood (not recorded which). These receptors were collected from a woman under 30 who had recovered from COVID-19. CDR3s include the opening cysteine and the closing phenylalanine or tryptophan. D genes are given only for firm matches. The listing skips clone size in some rows; elsewhere it reads once, few, many or a size class.

TRBV11-2	-	TRBD1	TRBJ1-1	TGTGCCAGCAGCTTACTAACAGGGGGCGGTGAAGCTTTCTTT	CASSLLTGGGEAFF
TRBV7-9	-	TRBD1	TRBJ1-4	TGTGCCAGCAGCTTTGGGGACAGAGATGAAAAACTGTTTTTT	CASSFGDRDEKLFF
TRBV27	-	-	TRBJ2-7	TGTGCCAGCAGTTCGCCTACAGGGTCCGAGCAGTACTTC	CASSSPTGSEQYF
TRBV3-1/TRBV3-2	-	-	TRBJ2-5	TGTGCCACTAAACAAGAGACCCAGTACTTC	CATKQETQYF
TRBV2	-	TRBD1	TRBJ1-2	TGTGCCAGCAGTGAAGCGCCGGGACAGATAATCGTCTATGGCTACACCTTC	CASSEAPGQIIVYGYTF
TRBV19	-	TRBD1	TRBJ2-7	TGTGCCAGTAGTCAGGGGACAGGGGGCTACGAGCAGTACTTC	CASSQGTGGYEQYF
TRBV5-1	-	TRBD2	TRBJ2-1	TGCGCCAGCAGCTTGGCCGGGACTAGCGGGGGAGGAAACAATGAGCAGTTCTTC	CASSLAGTSGGGNNEQFF
TRBV4-1	-	-	TRBJ2-7	TGCGCCAGCAGCCAACCTCGACAGGCTCCCTACGAGCAGTACTTC	CASSQPRQAPYEQYF
TRBV28	few	-	TRBJ2-5	TGTGCCATTACCAGGACAGCCTTACAAGAGACCCAGTACTTC	CAITRTALQETQYF
TRBV19	medium-sized	TRBD2	TRBJ2-3	TGTGCCAGTATGTTCAGCGGGAGTGAAGGAGATACGCAGTATTTT	CASMFSGSEGDTQYF
TRBV28	-	TRBD2	TRBJ2-7	TGTGCCAGCAGTTTAGGCGGGAGGGCCTTTATTGTCTACGAGCAGTACTTC	CASSLGGRAFIVYEQYF
TRBV2	-	TRBD2	TRBJ2-7	TGTGCCAGCAGTGAACCTAGCGGGAGGGCCTTTTACGAGCAGTACTTC	CASSEPSGRAFYEQYF
TRBV9	-	-	TRBJ2-3	TGTGCCAGCAGCTCCAAAGATACGCAGTATTTT	CASSSKDTQYF
TRBV5-1	-	TRBD1	TRBJ1-1	TGCGCCAGCAGCCTGAGGACAGGGAACACTGAAGCTTTCTTT	CASSLRTGNTEAFF
TRBV29-1	-	-	TRBJ1-3	TGCAGCGTTGTAGCTGGAAACACCATATATTTT	CSVVAGNTIYF
TRBV28	few	-	TRBJ1-2	TGTGCCAGCAGTTCGCGGGGGATGTTCGAAGGCTACACCTTC	CASSSRGMFEGYTF
TRBV3-1/TRBV3-2	-	TRBD1	TRBJ1-2	TGTGCCAGCAGCCCCCAGACAGGGGGCGTTAGTGGCTACACCTTC	CASSPQTGGVSGYTF
TRBV7-9	-	-	TRBJ2-3	TGTGCCAGCAGCTTATCTAGCAATACGCAGTATTTT	CASSLSSNTQYF
TRBV10-3	once	TRBD1	TRBJ1-2	TGTGCCATCAGTGATCAACAGGGGGCTTATGGCTACACCTTC	CAISDQQGAYGYTF
TRBV5-4	-	TRBD2	TRBJ2-5	TGTGCCAGCAGCTCCGGGACTAGTTTGGAGACCCAGTACTTC	CASSSGTSLETQYF
TRBV19	-	-	TRBJ2-5	TGTGCCAGTAGTATAGAGGCGGGGACCCAGTACTTC	CASSIEAGTQYF
TRBV19	-	TRBD1	TRBJ2-5	TGTGCCAGTAGTGGCACAGGGGTGCACGAGACCCAGTACTTC	CASSGTGVHETQYF
TRBV5-5	-	-	TRBJ2-7	TGTGCCAGCAGCTTGGCGGTAGACTACGAGCAGTACTTC	CASSLAVDYEQYF
TRBV28	-	-	TRBJ1-1	TGTGCCAGCAGCCCTACAGCGAACACTGAAGCTTTCTTT	CASSPTANTEAFF
TRBV2	-	-	TRBJ1-3	TGTGCCAGCAGTGTGACAGGCTCCAACACCATATATTTT	CASSVTGSNTIYF
TRBV10-1	-	-	TRBJ2-3	TGCGCCAGCAGTCCCCGGGCGGGAGATACGCAGTATTTT	CASSPRAGDTQYF
TRBV12-3/TRBV12-4	-	-	TRBJ2-6	TGTGCCACCATCTCTGGGGCCAACGTCCTGACTTTC	CATISGANVLTF
TRBV7-9	-	TRBD1	TRBJ1-5	TGTGCCAGCAGCAAACAGGGGGCGGATCAGCCCCAGCATTTT	CASSKQGADQPQHF
TRBV5-1	-	-	TRBJ1-6	TGCGCCAGCAGCTTGAACAGGGAAAATTCACCCCTCCACTTT	CASSLNRENSPLHF
TRBV28	-	-	TRBJ2-7	TGTGCCAGCAGAGCCACAGGGTGGGCTTTGACCGAGCAGTACTTC	CASRATGWALTEQYF
TRBV12-5	-	-	TRBJ2-2	TGTGCTAGTGCCTCTCCTAACACCGGGGAGCTGTTTTTT	CASASPNTGELFF
TRBV29-1	-	TRBD1	TRBJ2-5	TGCAGCATCCGGGCAGGGGGCAAGGAGACCCAGTACTTC	CSIRAGGKETQYF
TRBV3-1/TRBV3-2	once	-	TRBJ2-7	TGTGCCAGCAGCCAAGATTGGCAAAGCTACGAGCAGTACTTC	CASSQDWQSYEQYF
TRBV19	-	TRBD1	TRBJ1-5	TGTGCCAGTAGATTGGGTGGGACAGCGGTAGGACAGCCCCAGCATTTT	CASRLGGTAVGQPQHF
TRBV2	many	TRBD2	TRBJ2-3	TGTGCCAGCAGTTATATGGGAGGGACAGATACGCAGTATTTT	CASSYMGGTDTQYF
TRBV10-3	once	-	TRBJ2-5	TGTGCCATCAGTGAAGGCGCGCTGTTGGGCAGCAGCAAAAAAGAGACCCAGTACTTC	CAISEGALLGSSKKETQYF
TRBV24-1	-	TRBD2	TRBJ2-1	TGTGCCACCAGACTAGCGGGAGATACTAGTGAGCAGTTCTTC	CATRLAGDTSEQFF
TRBV6-1	few	TRBD1	TRBJ1-1	TGTGCCAGCAGTGAAGACAGGGGAACCACTGAAGCTTTCTTT	CASSEDRGTTEAFF
TRBV28	-	-	TRBJ2-2	TGTGCCAGCAGACGAGGGGGAGCGGGACGGGGAACCGGGGAGCTGTTTTTT	CASRRGGAGRGTGELFF
TRBV7-6	-	-	TRBJ1-1	TGTGCCAGCAGCTTAGAACAGAACACTGAAGCTTTCTTT	CASSLEQNTEAFF
TRBV7-9	-	-	TRBJ1-1	TGTGCCAGCAGCTCAAACGGGGTGGCGAACACTGAAGCTTTCTTT	CASSSNGVANTEAFF
TRBV28	-	TRBD1	TRBJ2-3	TGTGCCAGCAGTTTATGGGGACAGGGGAGGGCAGATACGCAGTATTTT	CASSLWGQGRADTQYF
TRBV6-6	-	TRBD1	TRBJ1-5	TGTGCCAGCAGCTCGGGACAGACTAGCAATCAGCCCCAGCATTTT	CASSSGQTSNQPQHF
TRBV3-1/TRBV3-2	-	-	TRBJ1-4	TGTGCCAGCAGCCCCTTAGGGGGTCTTAATGAAAAACTGTTTTTT	CASSPLGGLNEKLFF
TRBV28	-	TRBD1	TRBJ1-5	TGTGCCAGCAGTGCTGAAACAGGGGGTGCAAATCAGCCCCAGCATTTT	CASSAETGGANQPQHF
TRBV27	-	TRBD2	TRBJ2-3	TGTGCCAGCAGTTTATACGGGGGGGATACGCAGTATTTT	CASSLYGGDTQYF
TRBV11-2	-	TRBD1	TRBJ2-5	TGTGCCAGCAGCTGGATTGGGATGACAGGGGAAGAGACCCAGTACTTC	CASSWIGMTGEETQYF
TRBV19	-	-	TRBJ1-3	TGTGCCAGTAGACGGGATTACACCATATATTTT	CASRRDYTIYF
TRBV5-4	-	-	TRBJ1-2	TGTGCCAGCAGCTTAGGGACACCTAACTATGGCTACACCTTC	CASSLGTPNYGYTF
TRBV5-1	-	-	TRBJ2-2	TGCGCCAGCAGCTCGGGACATGCGACCGGGGAGCTGTTTTTT	CASSSGHATGELFF
TRBV7-9	-	-	TRBJ1-1	TGTGCCAGCAGCCTAGGGGGAGCTGAAGCTTTCTTT	CASSLGGAEAFF
TRBV24-1	once	TRBD1	TRBJ2-3	TGTGCCACCAGTGATTCCGGGACAGACACAGATACGCAGTATTTT	CATSDSGTDTDTQYF
TRBV6-1	-	-	TRBJ1-1	TGTGCCAGCAGTGAAGTCGGAGGTGGTCGCACTGAAGCTTTCTTT	CASSEVGGGRTEAFF
TRBV7-3	-	-	TRBJ2-6	TGTGCCAGCAGGGAGAGCTCTGGGGCCAACGTCCTGACTTTC	CASRESSGANVLTF
TRBV14	-	TRBD2	TRBJ2-7	TGTGCCAGCAGCCAAGCTTACCAGGGGCGTCTAGCGGGAGACGAACACGAGCAGTACTTC	CASSQAYQGRLAGDEHEQYF
TRBV2	-	TRBD1	TRBJ1-1	TGTGCCAGCAGAACTTGGGACAGGGGGGTCGCTTTCTTT	CASRTWDRGVAFF